These 12 T cell receptor beta chains came from one sample sequenced in a study of T cell responses to AZD1222 COVID-19 vaccine. Produced via immunoSEQ multiplex PCR; TCRdb's table is partial and in-frame only. The sample lists 250,000 to 300,000 clones, roughly 93% occurring once. The sample in question was peripheral blood, obtained 28 days after the second AZD1222 dose. The receptors were gathered from an adult who received the AZD1222 COVID-19 vaccine.

The rearrangement uses TRBV4-1 and TRBJ2-2, with TRBD2 matching 12 bases. Trimming cost V 3 bases and J 5 bases; bases outside gene matches: 4. Germline CDR1 reads MGHRA; CDR2 reads YSYEKL. This CDR3 is 16 amino acids long. For the CDR3, the DNA is TGCGCCAGCAGCCATGGACTAGCGGGATTGACCGGGGAGCTGTTTTTT. This translates into CASSHGLAGLTGELFF.

The rearrangement joins TRBV28 to TRBJ2-7; D uncertain. V was cut by 6 bases and J by 7 bases, with 13 bases left in between. The CDR3 contains 12 residues. Per germline, CDR1 MDHEN and CDR2 SYDVKM. The CDR3 region is CASRTPLLEQYF. In DNA, the CDR3 is TGTGCCAGCAGGACACCGCTCTTGGAGCAGTACTTC.

J is TRBJ2-3 and V is TRBV19, with 8 bases matching TRBD2. Germline V gene lookup returns CDR1 LNHDA and CDR2 SQIVND (reference sequence). The CDR3 extends over 13 amino acids. V lost 5 bases to trimming and J lost 4 bases; unmatched junction nucleotides: 2. The CDR3 nucleotides are TGTGCCAGTAGTCCGCGGGGGGCAGATACGCAGTATTTT. The encoded protein is CASSPRGADTQYF.

This chain connects TRBV14 to TRBJ1-2; 12 nucleotides line up with TRBD1. There are 16 residues in the CDR3. V lost 4 bases and J lost 3; bases outside the gene matches: 6. CDR1 is SGHDN, CDR2 FVKESK, per germline. Here the CDR3 reads CASSLRDRGLYYGYTF. The CDR3 coding sequence is TGTGCCAGCAGCCTCCGGGACAGGGGGCTGTACTATGGCTACACCTTC.

In its sample, this clone was seen once. CDR3 region: CASSQKDRDQPQHF. The CDR3 DNA follows: TGCGCCAGCAGCCAAAAGGACAGAGATCAGCCCCAGCATTTT. The chain uses TRBV4-1 and TRBJ1-5; possibly TRBD1 for D (6 bases). Between the trimmed V and J ends, which lost 2 bases and 5 bases, there was a span of 10 bases. The CDR3 loop spans 14 amino acids. Looked up from germline, CDR1 is MGHRA and CDR2 is YSYEKL.

This rearrangement joins TRBV4-3 to TRBJ2-4; D perhaps matches TRBD2 (5 bases). The CDR3 has 15 residues. Germline V gene lookup returns CDR1 LGHNA and CDR2 YSLEER. Trimming shortened V by 2 bases and J by 6 bases, and 14 bases separated the two germline ends. CDR3 in amino acids: CASSQTDSEVNIQYF. For the CDR3, the DNA is TGCGCCAGCAGCCAAACGGACTCCGAGGTAAACATTCAGTACTTC.

This clone appeared once. CDR3 loop: CASSWGVGRTNTIYF. DNA of the CDR3: TGTGCCAGCAGTTGGGGCGTTGGCCGAACAAACACCATATATTTT. The rearrangement joins TRBV28 to TRBJ1-3, with D possibly TRBD1 on 5 matching bases. The CDR3 totals 15 residues. The V gene lost 4 bases and the J gene lost 6 bases, with 16 bases spanning the gap. Germline V gene sequence: CDR1 MDHEN, CDR2 SYDVKM.

The chain carries TRBV12-3 or TRBV12-4 and TRBJ2-7; D is perhaps TRBD2 (6 bases). The CDR3 length is 13 residues. V was clipped by 6 bases and J by 3 bases, with 12 bases between them. The CDR3 protein is CASSHPGDYEQYF. The DNA for the CDR3 is TGTGCCAGCAGCCACCCGGGAGACTACGAGCAGTACTTC.

The chain joins TRBV19 to TRBJ1-2; D might be TRBD1 (6 bases). CDR3 length: 14 amino acids. Germline CDR1 reads LNHDA; CDR2 reads SQIVND (reference sequence). V shed 2 bases and J shed 5 bases, with 12 bases lying between them. CDR3 amino acids: CASSINQGLYGYTF. CDR3 nucleotides: TGTGCCAGTAGTATAAACCAGGGGTTATATGGCTACACCTTC.

This chain uses TRBV7-9 with TRBJ1-1; D is ambiguous. The V gene's germline CDR1 is SEHNR and CDR2 FQNEAQ (reference sequence). CDR3 length: 17 residues. V lost 4 bases and J 1 base, leaving 19 bases between the germline ends. The CDR3 spells CASSSGGPGRGNTEAFF. CDR3 coding DNA: TGTGCCAGCAGCTCCGGTGGTCCTGGCAGAGGGAACACTGAAGCTTTCTTT.

The chain combines TRBV10-3 with TRBJ1-5; perhaps TRBD1 as D (6 bases). Trimming removed 4 bases from V and 5 bases from J, with 18 bases in between. Germline V gene lookup returns CDR1 ENHRY and CDR2 SYGVKD. The CDR3 sequence is 16 residues long. The CDR3 sequence: CAISGGEQGGDQPQHF. The CDR3 coding sequence is TGTGCCATCAGTGGAGGAGAACAGGGCGGAGATCAGCCCCAGCATTTT.

CDR3 DNA sequence: TGTGCCATCAACGGGAACGGCGACGGCTACACCTTC. It yields the protein CAINGNGDGYTF. The V gene is TRBV10-3, the J gene TRBJ1-2; no firm D call. Between the trimmed V and J ends, which lost 7 bases and 8 bases, there was a span of 14 bases. CDR3 size: 12 residues. Per the germline V gene, CDR1 is ENHRY and CDR2 is SYGVKD.